The source of this T cell receptor (beta chain) is a study of blood T cell repertoires in COVID-19 (TCRdb year 2020). General notes on the study: Collaborator samples came from the United States, Italy and Spain and covered acute and convalescent phases of COVID-19. The material from the prospective study consisted of cDNA or gDNA derived from T cells, B-cell-depleted T cells, or PBMCs. Deeply sampled blood TCRbeta repertoires from subjects exposed to, actively infected with, or recovered from COVID-19 were included in the dataset. The repertoires were made available in a free public database intended to serve as a resource for research on the immune response to SARS-CoV-2. Samples were obtained from the ongoing ImmuneRACE study (first 160 participants) and from over a thousand subjects provided by 6 global collaborators. Nearly every sample came with metadata listing a de-identified subject ID, COVID-19 status, age in years and sex. Where available, HLA class I and class II types were obtained from metadata supplied by the sample provider rather than from assay-based typing. Beyond this particular receptor, the publication reports: The quantity of clinical and demographic metadata differed by source and by participant and was supplied without curation.

The collaborating institutions used their own protocols to collect whole blood in K2EDTA tubes. For TCRbeta analysis, collaborators shipped samples in one of three forms: frozen whole blood, isolated PBMCs, or DNA extracted from either of those sample types. V loses 1 base, J loses 10 bases, and the germline ends lie 8 bases apart. In the germline V gene (reference sequence), CDR1 corresponds to SEHNR and CDR2 to FQNEAQ. The CDR3 spans 12 residues, from the cysteine through the phenylalanine. Only the CDR3 region is kept as DNA, spanning 36 bases read in frame from base 1. Regarding this clone: Its specific antigen is unknown. Per-base qualities were not stored, and no clone one base away is much larger.

TCRbeta CDR3 regions were amplified from genomic DNA using the immunoSEQ Assay, a bias-controlled multiplex PCR. On the authors' methods: Within the assay, amplification of reference gene primers was used to estimate how many nucleated cells each sample contained. Sequence reads were collapsed and filtered to measure the absolute abundance of every unique TCRbeta CDR3 rearrangement. Productive Simpson clonality was computed per sample as the square root of Simpson's diversity index over productive rearrangements. TCRdb stores this immuneACCESS table with in-frame sequences only. Part of the clones is absent; in the studies checked, under half of the shortfall reflects unresolved V genes, and no reason is known for the rest. D and trimming come from the DNA, and the V and J calls and clone size come from that table. Within this sample are 70,000 or so clones, with around 90% of them counted one time only. The ten top clones hold approximately 1.4% of the sample.

The TCR comes from a man aged 45-65 years with acute or convalescent COVID-19. Sequenced material: peripheral blood. This chain is built from TRBV7-9 and TRBJ2-1; no D gene call is confident. CDR3 protein: CASSLGNSEQFF. The nucleotide sequence is given as TGTGCCAGCAGCTTAGGAAACAGCGAGCAGTTCTTC.